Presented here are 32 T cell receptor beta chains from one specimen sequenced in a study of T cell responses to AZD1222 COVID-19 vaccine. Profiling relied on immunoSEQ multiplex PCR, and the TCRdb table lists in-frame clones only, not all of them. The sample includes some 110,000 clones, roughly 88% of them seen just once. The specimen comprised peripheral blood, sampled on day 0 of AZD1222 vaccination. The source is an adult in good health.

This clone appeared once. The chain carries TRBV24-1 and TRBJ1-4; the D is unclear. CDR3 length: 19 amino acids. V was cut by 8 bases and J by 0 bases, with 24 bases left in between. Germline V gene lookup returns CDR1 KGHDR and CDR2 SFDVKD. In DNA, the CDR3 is TGTGCCACCATAATTACGAGTTTAAACTTCCCACCAACTAATGAAAAACTGTTTTTT. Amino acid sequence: CATIITSLNFPPTNEKLFF.

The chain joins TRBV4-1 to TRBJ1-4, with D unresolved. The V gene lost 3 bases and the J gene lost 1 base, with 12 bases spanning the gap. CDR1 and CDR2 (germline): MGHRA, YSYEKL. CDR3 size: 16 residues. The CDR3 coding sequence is TGCGCCAGCAGCCAGCGCGACCGGGGAACTAATGAAAAACTGTTTTTT. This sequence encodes CASSQRDRGTNEKLFF.

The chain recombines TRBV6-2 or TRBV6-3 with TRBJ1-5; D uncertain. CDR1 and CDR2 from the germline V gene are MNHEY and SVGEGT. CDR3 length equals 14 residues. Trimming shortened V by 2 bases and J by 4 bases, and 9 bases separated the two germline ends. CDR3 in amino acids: CASSYGRRNQPQHF. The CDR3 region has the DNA TGTGCCAGCAGTTACGGCAGGAGGAATCAGCCCCAGCATTTT.

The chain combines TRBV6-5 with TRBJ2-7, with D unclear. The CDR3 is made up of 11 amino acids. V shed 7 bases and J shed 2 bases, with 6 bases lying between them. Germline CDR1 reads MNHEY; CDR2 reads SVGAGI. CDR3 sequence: CASTGTYEQYF. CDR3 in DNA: TGTGCCAGCACAGGCACCTACGAGCAGTACTTC.

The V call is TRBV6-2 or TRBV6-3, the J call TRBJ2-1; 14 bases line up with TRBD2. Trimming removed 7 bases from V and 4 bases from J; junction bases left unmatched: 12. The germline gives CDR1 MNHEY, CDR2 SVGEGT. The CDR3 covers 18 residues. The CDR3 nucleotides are TGTGCCAGCACCCCCGGGACTAGCGGGAGAAGGGCATACAATGAGCAGTTCTTC. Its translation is CASTPGTSGRRAYNEQFF.

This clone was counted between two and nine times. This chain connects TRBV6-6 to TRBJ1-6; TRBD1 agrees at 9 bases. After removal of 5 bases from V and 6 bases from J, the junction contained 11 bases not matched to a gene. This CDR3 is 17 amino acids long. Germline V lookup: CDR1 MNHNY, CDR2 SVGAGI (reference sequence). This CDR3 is CASSLGQGRTGNSPLHF. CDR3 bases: TGTGCCAGCAGTCTGGGACAGGGAAGGACGGGTAATTCACCCCTCCACTTT.

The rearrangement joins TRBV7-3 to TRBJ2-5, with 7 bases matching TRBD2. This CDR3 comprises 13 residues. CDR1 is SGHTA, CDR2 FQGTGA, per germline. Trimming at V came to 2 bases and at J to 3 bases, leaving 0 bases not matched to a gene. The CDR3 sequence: CASSLGGEETQYF. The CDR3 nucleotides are TGTGCCAGCAGCTTAGGGGGGGAAGAGACCCAGTACTTC.

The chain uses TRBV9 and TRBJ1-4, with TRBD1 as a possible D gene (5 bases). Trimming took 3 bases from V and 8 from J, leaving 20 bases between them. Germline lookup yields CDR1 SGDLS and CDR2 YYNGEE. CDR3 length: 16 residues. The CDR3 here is CASSARLQVEEEKLFF. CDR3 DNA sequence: TGTGCCAGCAGCGCCAGACTACAGGTTGAGGAAGAAAAACTGTTTTTT.

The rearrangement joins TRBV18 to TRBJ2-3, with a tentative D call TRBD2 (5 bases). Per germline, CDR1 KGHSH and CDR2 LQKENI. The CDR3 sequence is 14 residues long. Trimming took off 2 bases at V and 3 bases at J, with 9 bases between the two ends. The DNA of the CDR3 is TGTGCCAGCTCACCATCTCTAGCAACAGATACGCAGTATTTT. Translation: CASSPSLATDTQYF.

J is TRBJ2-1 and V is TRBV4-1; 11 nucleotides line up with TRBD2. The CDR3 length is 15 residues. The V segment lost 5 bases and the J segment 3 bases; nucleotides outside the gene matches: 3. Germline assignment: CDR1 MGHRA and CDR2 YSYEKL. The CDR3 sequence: CASSSGLADYNEQFF. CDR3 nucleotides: TGCGCCAGCAGCTCGGGACTAGCGGACTACAATGAGCAGTTCTTC.

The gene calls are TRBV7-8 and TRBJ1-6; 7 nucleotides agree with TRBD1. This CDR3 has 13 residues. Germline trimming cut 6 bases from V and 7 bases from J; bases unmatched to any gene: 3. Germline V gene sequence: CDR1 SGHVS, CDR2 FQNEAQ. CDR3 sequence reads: CASRTGRNSPLHF. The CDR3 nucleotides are TGTGCCAGCAGGACAGGGAGGAATTCACCCCTCCACTTT. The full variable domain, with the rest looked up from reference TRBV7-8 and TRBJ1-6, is GAGVSQSPRYKVAKRGQDVALRCDPISGHVSLFWYQQALGQGPEFLTYFQNEAQLDKSGLPSDRFFAERPEGSVSTLKIQRTQQEDSAVYLCASRTGRNSPLHFGNGTRLTVT.

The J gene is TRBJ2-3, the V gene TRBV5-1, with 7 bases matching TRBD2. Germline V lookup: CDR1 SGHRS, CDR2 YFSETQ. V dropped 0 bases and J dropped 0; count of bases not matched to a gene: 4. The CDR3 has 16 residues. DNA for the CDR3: TGCGCCAGCAGCTTGGTGAGCGGGGTTAGCACAGATACGCAGTATTTT. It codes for CASSLVSGVSTDTQYF.

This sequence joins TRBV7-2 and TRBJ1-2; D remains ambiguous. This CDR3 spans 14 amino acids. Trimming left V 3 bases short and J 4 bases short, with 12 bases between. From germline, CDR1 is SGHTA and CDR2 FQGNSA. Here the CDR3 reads CASSFERRGYGYTF. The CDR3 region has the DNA TGTGCCAGCAGCTTTGAGAGACGAGGCTATGGCTACACCTTC.

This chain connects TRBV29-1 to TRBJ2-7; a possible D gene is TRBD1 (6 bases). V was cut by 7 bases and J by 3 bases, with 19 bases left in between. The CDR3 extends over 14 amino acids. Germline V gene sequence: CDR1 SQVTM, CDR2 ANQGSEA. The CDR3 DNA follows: TGCAGCGCGATCACCGGGACAAACAACTACGAGCAGTACTTC. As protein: CSAITGTNNYEQYF.

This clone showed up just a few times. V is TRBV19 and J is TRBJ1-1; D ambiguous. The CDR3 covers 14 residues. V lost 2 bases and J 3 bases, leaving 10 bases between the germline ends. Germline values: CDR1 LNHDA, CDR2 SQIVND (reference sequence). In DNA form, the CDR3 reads TGTGCCAGTAGTATATTGTCAGGTTACACTGAAGCTTTCTTT. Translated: CASSILSGYTEAFF.

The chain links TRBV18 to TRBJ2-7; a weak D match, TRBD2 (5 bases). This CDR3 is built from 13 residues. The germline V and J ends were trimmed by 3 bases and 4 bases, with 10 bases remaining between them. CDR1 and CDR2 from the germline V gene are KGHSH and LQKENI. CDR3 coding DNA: TGTGCCAGCTCACCCCGAGGGATTTACGAGCAGTACTTC. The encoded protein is CASSPRGIYEQYF.

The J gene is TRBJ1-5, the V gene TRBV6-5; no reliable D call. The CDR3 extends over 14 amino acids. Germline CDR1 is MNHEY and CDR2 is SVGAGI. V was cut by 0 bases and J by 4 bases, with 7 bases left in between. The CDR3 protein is CASSYSGGNQPQHF. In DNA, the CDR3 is TGTGCCAGCAGTTACTCGGGCGGGAATCAGCCCCAGCATTTT.

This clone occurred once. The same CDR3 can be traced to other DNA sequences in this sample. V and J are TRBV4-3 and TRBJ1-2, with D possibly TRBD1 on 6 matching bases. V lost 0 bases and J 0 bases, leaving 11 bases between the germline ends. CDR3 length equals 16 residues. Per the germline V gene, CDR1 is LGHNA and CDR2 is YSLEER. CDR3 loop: CASSQDLGGTNYGYTF. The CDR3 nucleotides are TGCGCCAGCAGCCAAGATCTAGGGGGAACTAACTATGGCTACACCTTC.

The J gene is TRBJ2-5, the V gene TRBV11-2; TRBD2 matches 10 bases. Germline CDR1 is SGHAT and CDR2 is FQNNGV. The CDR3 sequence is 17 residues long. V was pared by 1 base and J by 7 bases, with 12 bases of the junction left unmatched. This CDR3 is CASSLARTSGPVATQYF. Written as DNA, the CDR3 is TGTGCCAGCAGCTTAGCCCGGACTAGCGGCCCGGTGGCGACCCAGTACTTC.

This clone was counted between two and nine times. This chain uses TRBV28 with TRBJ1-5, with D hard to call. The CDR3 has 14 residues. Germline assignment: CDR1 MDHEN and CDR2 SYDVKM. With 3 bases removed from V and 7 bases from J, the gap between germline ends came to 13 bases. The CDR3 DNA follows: TGTGCCAGCAGTTTGTCCGGGGTGTGGCAGCCCCAGCATTTT. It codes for CASSLSGVWQPQHF.

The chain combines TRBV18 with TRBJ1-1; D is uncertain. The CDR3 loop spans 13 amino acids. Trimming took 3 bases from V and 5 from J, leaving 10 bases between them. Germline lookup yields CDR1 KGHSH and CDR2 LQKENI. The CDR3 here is CASSPTTLTEAFF. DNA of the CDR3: TGTGCCAGCTCACCCACCACATTAACTGAAGCTTTCTTT. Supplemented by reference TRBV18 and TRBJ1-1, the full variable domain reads NAGVMQNPRHLVRRRGQEARLRCSPMKGHSHVYWYRQLPEEGLKFMVYLQKENIIDESGMPKERFSAEFPKEGPSILRIQQVVRGDSAAYFCASSPTTLTEAFFGQGTRLTVV.

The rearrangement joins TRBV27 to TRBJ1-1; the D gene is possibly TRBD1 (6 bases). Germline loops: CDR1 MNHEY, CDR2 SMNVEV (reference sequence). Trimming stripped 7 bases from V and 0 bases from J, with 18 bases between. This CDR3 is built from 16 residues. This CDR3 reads CASIPLARGMNTEAFF. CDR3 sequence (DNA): TGTGCCAGCATCCCTTTGGCCAGGGGCATGAACACTGAAGCTTTCTTT.

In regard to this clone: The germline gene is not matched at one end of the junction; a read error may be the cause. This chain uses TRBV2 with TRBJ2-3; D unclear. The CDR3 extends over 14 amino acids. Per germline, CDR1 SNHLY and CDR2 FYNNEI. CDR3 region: CASRDIFATDTQYF. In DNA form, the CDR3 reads TGTGCCAGCCGTGACATCTTCGCCACAGATACGCAGTATTTT.

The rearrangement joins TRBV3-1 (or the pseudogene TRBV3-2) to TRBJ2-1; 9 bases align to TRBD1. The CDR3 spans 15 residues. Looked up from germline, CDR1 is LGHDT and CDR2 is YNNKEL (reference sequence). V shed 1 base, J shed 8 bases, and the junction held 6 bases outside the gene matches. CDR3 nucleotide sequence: TGTGCCAGCAGCCAAGGCAACCGGGACAGGGATGAGCAGTTCTTC. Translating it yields CASSQGNRDRDEQFF.

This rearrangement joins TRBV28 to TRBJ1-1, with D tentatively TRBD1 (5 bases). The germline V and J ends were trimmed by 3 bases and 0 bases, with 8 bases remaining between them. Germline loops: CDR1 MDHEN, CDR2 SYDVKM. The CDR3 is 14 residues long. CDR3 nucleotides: TGTGCCAGCAGTTTGGGGCCTTTGAACACTGAAGCTTTCTTT. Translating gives CASSLGPLNTEAFF.

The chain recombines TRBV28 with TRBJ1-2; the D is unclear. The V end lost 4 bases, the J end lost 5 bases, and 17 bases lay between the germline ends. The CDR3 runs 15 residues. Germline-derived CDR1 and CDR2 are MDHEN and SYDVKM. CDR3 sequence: CASSWRVKGFYGYTF. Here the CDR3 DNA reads TGTGCCAGCAGTTGGCGAGTGAAAGGGTTTTATGGCTACACCTTC.

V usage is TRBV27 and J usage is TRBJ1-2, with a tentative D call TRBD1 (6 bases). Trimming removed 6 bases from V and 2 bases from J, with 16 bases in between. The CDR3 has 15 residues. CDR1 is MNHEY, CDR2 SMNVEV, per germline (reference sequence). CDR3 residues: CASSQPGQENYGYTF. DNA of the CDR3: TGTGCCAGCAGCCAGCCGGGACAAGAAAACTATGGCTACACCTTC.

CDR3 amino acids: CASSDPSHLLAETNTGELFF. In DNA form, the CDR3 reads TGTGCCAGCAGCGATCCATCTCACTTACTAGCGGAAACGAACACCGGGGAGCTGTTTTTT. The chain couples TRBV9 to TRBJ2-2; 8 nucleotides match TRBD2. CDR3 size: 20 residues. Trimming cost V 3 bases and J 0 bases; bases outside gene matches: 16. Germline CDR1 SGDLS, CDR2 YYNGEE.

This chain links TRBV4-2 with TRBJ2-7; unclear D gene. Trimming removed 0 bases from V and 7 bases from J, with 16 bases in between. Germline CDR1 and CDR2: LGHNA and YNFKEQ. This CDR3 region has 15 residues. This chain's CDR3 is CASSQENPGFGEQYF. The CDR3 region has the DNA TGTGCCAGCAGCCAAGAAAATCCGGGTTTCGGAGAGCAGTACTTC.

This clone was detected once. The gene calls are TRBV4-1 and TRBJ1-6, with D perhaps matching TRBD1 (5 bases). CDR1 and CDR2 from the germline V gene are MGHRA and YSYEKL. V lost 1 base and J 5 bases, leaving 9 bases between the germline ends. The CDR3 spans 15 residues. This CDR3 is CASSQGDRDNSPLHF. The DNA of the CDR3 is TGCGCCAGCAGCCAAGGGGACCGCGATAATTCACCCCTCCACTTT.

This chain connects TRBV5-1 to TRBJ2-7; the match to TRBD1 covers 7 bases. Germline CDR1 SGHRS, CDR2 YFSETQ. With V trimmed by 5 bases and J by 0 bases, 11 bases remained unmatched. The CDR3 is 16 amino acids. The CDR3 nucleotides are TGCGCCAGCAGTTTTTCAGGGGGAAGTCCCTCCTACGAGCAGTACTTC. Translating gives CASSFSGGSPSYEQYF.

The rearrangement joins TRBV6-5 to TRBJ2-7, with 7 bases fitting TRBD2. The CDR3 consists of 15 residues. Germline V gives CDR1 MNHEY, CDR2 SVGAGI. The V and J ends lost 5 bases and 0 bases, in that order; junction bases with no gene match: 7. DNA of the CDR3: TGTGCCAGCAGTCCCGTCCTAGCGGCCTCCTACGAGCAGTACTTC. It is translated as CASSPVLAASYEQYF.